This T cell receptor beta chain was sequenced for a study of blood T cell repertoires in COVID-19. Whole-study context: Samples representing acute and convalescent COVID-19 were sourced from the United States, Italy and Spain.

The V gene end was trimmed by 0 bases and the J gene end by 7 bases; junction bases not matched to a gene: 8. The CDR3 runs to 15 residues. Germline CDR1 and CDR2: GTSNPN and SVGIG (reference sequence). In the original workflow: Amplification from reference gene primers served as the basis for estimated nucleated cell counts. Method: immunoSEQ multiplex PCR; TCRdb's copy keeps in-frame clones and lacks some. V, J and clone size are those of that table, while D and trimming were read from the DNA. The table lists 35,000 to 55,000 clones, around 90% of them singletons. The V call is TRBV30, the J call TRBJ1-3; 8 bases map to TRBD1. The clonotype was recovered from a man aged 70 or older with active COVID-19. The specimen was peripheral blood. The CDR3 is CAWSVLAGQVNTIYF. As DNA, the CDR3 is TGTGCCTGGAGTGTATTGGCGGGACAGGTCAACACCATATATTTT.